This is a list of T cell receptor beta chains from one sample in a study of human T cells and chemical hapten exposure. TCRdb used MiXCR to reprocess the RACE reads, holding one entry per CDR3 protein. The sample contains some 40,000 distinct CDR3 sequences, around 4% of which appear only once. The sample comprised whole blood. All receptors derive from a human donor in good health. Some clones in this sample may be carry-over from other donors' samples. CDR3s include the opening cysteine and the closing phenylalanine or tryptophan. D genes are given only for firm matches. Not every row has a clone size; where given, it reads once, few, many or a size class.

D gene: -
clone size: many
V gene: TRBV10-3
J gene: TRBJ2-1
CDR3 protein: CAMGRRYNEQFF
CDR3 DNA: TGTGCCATGGGACGCCGATACAATGAGCAGTTCTTC

D gene: -
clone size: -
V gene: TRBV10-3
J gene: TRBJ2-7
CDR3 protein: CAIGWTAYEQYF
CDR3 DNA: TGTGCCATCGGATGGACAGCCTACGAGCAGTACTTC

D gene: -
clone size: many
V gene: TRBV6-5
J gene: TRBJ1-4
CDR3 protein: CASSSTGPNEKLFF
CDR3 DNA: TGTGCCAGCAGTTCGACAGGCCCTAATGAAAAACTGTTTTTT

D gene: TRBD2
clone size: many
V gene: TRBV29-1
J gene: TRBJ2-5
CDR3 protein: CSVEKGLAGAQETQYF
CDR3 DNA: TGCAGCGTTGAAAAGGGACTAGCGGGAGCCCAAGAGACCCAGTACTTC

D gene: -
clone size: many
V gene: TRBV20-1
J gene: TRBJ2-7
CDR3 protein: CSASDRRRSSYEQYF
CDR3 DNA: TGCAGTGCTAGTGATAGGAGGAGGAGCTCCTACGAGCAGTACTTC

D gene: TRBD2
clone size: -
V gene: TRBV19
J gene: TRBJ2-2
CDR3 protein: CASTPSGSANTGELFF
CDR3 DNA: TGTGCCAGTACCCCCAGCGGGAGTGCGAACACCGGGGAGCTGTTTTTT

D gene: -
clone size: -
V gene: TRBV12-3/TRBV12-4
J gene: TRBJ2-3
CDR3 protein: CASRVRESTDTQYF
CDR3 DNA: TGTGCCAGCAGAGTGAGGGAAAGCACAGATACGCAGTATTTT

D gene: TRBD1
clone size: few
V gene: TRBV28
J gene: TRBJ1-5
CDR3 protein: CASSSGGEGNQPQHF
CDR3 DNA: TGTGCCAGCAGTTCAGGGGGCGAGGGCAATCAGCCCCAGCATTTT

D gene: -
clone size: many
V gene: TRBV12-3/TRBV12-4
J gene: TRBJ2-7
CDR3 protein: CASSLAGFSYEQYF
CDR3 DNA: TGTGCCAGCAGTTTAGCAGGGTTCTCCTACGAGCAGTACTTC

D gene: -
clone size: medium-sized
V gene: TRBV5-1
J gene: TRBJ2-5
CDR3 protein: CASSSPGIQETQYF
CDR3 DNA: TGCGCCAGCAGCTCCCCGGGGATCCAAGAGACCCAGTACTTC

D gene: TRBD1
clone size: many
V gene: TRBV13
J gene: TRBJ1-1
CDR3 protein: CASSLGLPGQGDTEAFF
CDR3 DNA: TGTGCCAGCAGCTTAGGCCTCCCAGGACAGGGTGACACTGAAGCTTTCTTT

D gene: -
clone size: -
V gene: TRBV20-1
J gene: TRBJ2-3
CDR3 protein: CSARLTTDTQYF
CDR3 DNA: TGCAGTGCTAGACTTACAACAGATACGCAGTATTTT

D gene: -
clone size: few
V gene: TRBV6-2/TRBV6-3
J gene: TRBJ2-1
CDR3 protein: CASSPGRNNEQFF
CDR3 DNA: TGTGCCAGCAGTCCGGGACGGAACAATGAGCAGTTCTTC